The 12 T cell receptor beta chains below all came from one sample that was sequenced in a study of T cells in Graves' hyperthyroidism and ophthalmopathy. Researchers took RNA transcripts and amplified the TCR beta CDR3 regions from them. TCR CDR3 regions were first amplified by RT-PCR with HTBI primers. MiXCR, run by TCRdb on the multiplex PCR reads, gives a single entry per CDR3 protein. This table has 500,000 to 650,000 distinct CDR3 sequences, just under 20% appearing once. The sequencing sample was made of blood. These receptor sequences come from a man aged 40-55 years with Graves' ophthalmopathy.

Only a few counts were recorded for this clonotype. The chain couples TRBV9 to TRBJ1-1; TRBD1 matches at 10 bases. This CDR3 region has 13 residues. Germline trimming cut 8 bases from V and 6 bases from J; bases unmatched to any gene: 7. Germline loops: CDR1 SGDLS, CDR2 YYNGEE. DNA of the CDR3: TGTGCCAGTGCGCTAGACAGGGGGCCTGAAGCTTTCTTT. It yields the protein CASALDRGPEAFF.

This clonotype was picked up many times. The chain employs TRBV5-1 and TRBJ2-7, with D maybe TRBD1 (6 bases). Trimming shortened V by 4 bases and J by 2 bases, and 13 bases separated the two germline ends. The CDR3 covers 14 residues. Germline CDR1 is SGHRS and CDR2 is YFSETQ. The CDR3 DNA reads TGCGCCAGCAGCACCTCAGGGGCTCCCTACGAGCAGTACTTC. The encoded protein is CASSTSGAPYEQYF. Using reference TRBV5-1 and TRBJ2-7 for the parts outside the CDR3, the full variable domain is KAGVTQTPRYLIKTRGQQVTLSCSPISGHRSVSWYQQTPGQGLQFLFEYFSETQRNKGNFPGRFSGRQFSNSRSEMNVSTLELGDSALYLCASSTSGAPYEQYFGPGTRLTVT.

Comment on this clonotype: A much bigger clone sits one base away, suggesting this may be a read error. The chain links TRBV6-5 to TRBJ2-5, with 11 nucleotides matching TRBD2. Germline V gene sequence: CDR1 MNHEY, CDR2 SVGAGI. The CDR3 spans 16 residues. The CDR3 coding sequence is TGTGCCAGCAATTACTCGACTAGCGGGGCGCAAGAGACCCAGTACTTC. Protein sequence: CASNYSTSGAQETQYF.

This chain links TRBV7-2 with TRBJ1-2; 7 nucleotides agree with TRBD1. The V and J ends lost 1 base and 8 bases, in that order; junction bases with no gene match: 10. This CDR3 is built from 15 residues. Germline V gene data show CDR1 as SGHTA and CDR2 as FQGNSA. The CDR3 coding sequence is TGTGCCAGCAGCTTAGGACACACAGGGGCCGACGGCTACACCTTC. Its translation: CASSLGHTGADGYTF.

This clonotype was detected ten times or more. The rearrangement links TRBV11-2 to TRBJ2-2; 10 bases fit TRBD1. CDR3 length: 15 residues. Germline CDR1 is SGHAT and CDR2 is FQNNGV. Unmatched junction bases numbered 3, after V lost 3 bases and J lost 5 bases. CDR3 DNA sequence: TGTGCCAGCAGCTTCCCGGGACAGGGGACCGGGGAGCTGTTTTTT. Its translation is CASSFPGQGTGELFF.

This clonotype was detected ten times or more. The chain uses TRBV7-8 and TRBJ2-7, with D possibly being TRBD1 (5 bases). Trimming stripped 0 bases from V and 4 bases from J, with 13 bases between. The CDR3 spans 15 residues. Germline-derived CDR1 and CDR2 are SGHVS and FQNEAQ. The CDR3 bases are TGTGCCAGCAGCTTAGCGCAAGGGGTCCTATACGAGCAGTACTTC. Translating gives CASSLAQGVLYEQYF.

In this sample, this clonotype turned up many times. The gene calls are TRBV2 and TRBJ2-7, with D perhaps matching TRBD1 (5 bases). With 7 bases removed from V and 7 bases from J, the gap between germline ends came to 17 bases. The CDR3 spans 13 residues. CDR1 is SNHLY and CDR2 is FYNNEI in the germline V gene. CDR3 coding DNA: TGTGCCAGCAATGGGGCCCGCGATGGGGAGCAGTACTTC. It translates to CASNGARDGEQYF.

This clonotype showed up many times. The V gene is TRBV20-1, the J gene TRBJ1-5; D may be TRBD1 (5 bases). V shed 1 base and J shed 5 bases, with 15 bases lying between them. Germline CDR1 reads DFQATT; CDR2 reads SNEGSKA (reference sequence). The CDR3 loop spans 15 amino acids. CDR3 coding DNA: TGCAGTGCTAGAGTACTGGGGGTAGTTGATCAGCCCCAGCATTTT. As protein: CSARVLGVVDQPQHF.

This clonotype was counted at least ten times. The chain employs TRBV28 and TRBJ2-7; TRBD2 agrees at 7 bases. Germline lookup yields CDR1 MDHEN and CDR2 SYDVKM. The CDR3 has 14 residues. V gave up 3 bases and J gave up 3 bases; unmatched junction bases: 5. DNA for the CDR3: TGTGCCAGCAGTTTTAGCGGGTACTACTACGAGCAGTACTTC. It encodes CASSFSGYYYEQYF.

This clonotype was picked up many times. The chain uses TRBV20-1 and TRBJ1-2; no clear D gene. The CDR3 is 12 residues long. Germline V gene lookup returns CDR1 DFQATT and CDR2 SNEGSKA (reference sequence). The V end was cut by 6 bases, the J end by 4 bases, with 12 bases between. For the CDR3, the DNA is TGCAGTGCGCCGACGGATCCCTATGGCTACACCTTC. Its protein is CSAPTDPYGYTF.

The CDR3 DNA is TGTGCCAGCAGTGGGCTCAGTTTGACGGGGGATAAGCAGTACTTC. As protein: CASSGLSLTGDKQYF. The rearrangement links TRBV2 to TRBJ2-7, with TRBD2 as a possible D gene (6 bases). The V gene's germline CDR1 is SNHLY and CDR2 FYNNEI. Trimming removed 4 bases at V and 8 bases at J, with 21 bases between. The CDR3 has 15 residues.

The chain carries TRBV10-3 and TRBJ2-1, with TRBD1 identical over 8 bases. The CDR3 sequence is 16 residues long. CDR1 and CDR2 from the germline V gene are ENHRY and SYGVKD. Losses at the gene ends were 3 bases for V and 4 bases for J; bases not matched to a gene: 8. The CDR3: CAISDQGQGPYNEQFF. The CDR3 DNA sequence: TGTGCCATCAGTGACCAAGGACAGGGACCGTACAATGAGCAGTTCTTC.